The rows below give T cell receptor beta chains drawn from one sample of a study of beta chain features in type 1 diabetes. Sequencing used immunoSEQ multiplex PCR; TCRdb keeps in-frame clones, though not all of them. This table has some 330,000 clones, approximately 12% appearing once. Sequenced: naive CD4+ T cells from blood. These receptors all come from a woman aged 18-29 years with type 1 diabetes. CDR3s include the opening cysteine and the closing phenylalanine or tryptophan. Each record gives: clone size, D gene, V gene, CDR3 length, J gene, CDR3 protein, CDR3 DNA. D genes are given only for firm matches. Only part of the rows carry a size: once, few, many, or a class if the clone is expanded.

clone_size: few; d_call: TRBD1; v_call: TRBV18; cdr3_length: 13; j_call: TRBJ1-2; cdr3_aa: CASSPDRENGYTF; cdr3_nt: TGTGCCAGCTCACCAGACAGGGAGAACGGCTACACCTTC
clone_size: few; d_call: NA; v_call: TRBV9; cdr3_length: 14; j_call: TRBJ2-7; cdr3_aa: CASSVSPGSYEQYF; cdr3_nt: TGTGCCAGCAGCGTATCGCCGGGGAGCTACGAGCAGTACTTC
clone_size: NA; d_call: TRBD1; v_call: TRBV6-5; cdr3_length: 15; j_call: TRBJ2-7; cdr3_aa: CASSYRDRGGYEQYF; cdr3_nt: TGTGCCAGCAGTTACCGGGACAGGGGAGGATACGAGCAGTACTTC
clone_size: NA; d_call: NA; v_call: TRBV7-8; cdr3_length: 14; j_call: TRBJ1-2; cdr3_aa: CASSSHAQNYGYTF; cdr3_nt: TGTGCCAGCAGCTCGCATGCCCAGAACTATGGCTACACCTTC
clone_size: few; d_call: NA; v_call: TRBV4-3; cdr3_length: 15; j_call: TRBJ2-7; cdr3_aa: CASSQDLRGSGEQYF; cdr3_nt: TGCGCCAGCAGCCAAGATCTCAGAGGTTCGGGCGAGCAGTACTTC
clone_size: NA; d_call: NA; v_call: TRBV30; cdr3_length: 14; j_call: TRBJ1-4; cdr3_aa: CAWSVGQGYEKLFF; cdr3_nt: TGTGCCTGGAGTGTAGGGCAGGGGTATGAAAAACTGTTTTTT
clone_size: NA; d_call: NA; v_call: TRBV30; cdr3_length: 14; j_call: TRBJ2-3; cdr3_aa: CAWSHCGAPDTQYF; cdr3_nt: TGTGCCTGGAGTCACTGCGGGGCACCAGATACGCAGTATTTT
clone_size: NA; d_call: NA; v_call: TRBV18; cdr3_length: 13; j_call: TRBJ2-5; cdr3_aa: CASSPPVIETQYF; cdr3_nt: TGTGCCAGCTCACCCCCGGTGATTGAGACCCAGTACTTC
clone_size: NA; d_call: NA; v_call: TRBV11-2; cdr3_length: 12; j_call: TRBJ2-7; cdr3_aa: CASSLDSYEQYF; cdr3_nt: TGTGCCAGCAGCTTGGACAGCTACGAGCAGTACTTC
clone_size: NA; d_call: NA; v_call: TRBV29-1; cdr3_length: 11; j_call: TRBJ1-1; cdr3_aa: CSAGRGTEAFF; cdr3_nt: TGCAGCGCAGGAAGAGGGACTGAAGCTTTCTTT
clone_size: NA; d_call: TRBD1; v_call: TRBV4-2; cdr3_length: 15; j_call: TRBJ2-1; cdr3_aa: CASSQIQLTGNEQFF; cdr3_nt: TGTGCCAGCAGCCAAATACAGCTGACAGGGAATGAGCAGTTCTTC
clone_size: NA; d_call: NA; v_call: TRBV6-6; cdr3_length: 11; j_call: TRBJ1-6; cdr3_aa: CASRGGSPLHF; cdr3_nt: TGTGCCAGCAGGGGGGGTTCACCCCTCCACTTT
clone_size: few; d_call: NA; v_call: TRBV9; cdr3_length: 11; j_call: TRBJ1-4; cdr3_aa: CASGGDEKLFF; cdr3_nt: TGTGCCAGCGGCGGAGATGAAAAACTGTTTTTT
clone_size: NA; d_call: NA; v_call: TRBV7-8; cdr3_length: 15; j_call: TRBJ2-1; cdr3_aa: CASSFDPGVGNEQFF; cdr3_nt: TGTGCCAGCAGCTTTGATCCGGGGGTCGGCAATGAGCAGTTCTTC
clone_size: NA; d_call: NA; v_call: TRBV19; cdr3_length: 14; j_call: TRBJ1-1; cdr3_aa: CASITQGGNTEAFF; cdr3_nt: TGTGCCAGTATCACACAGGGCGGGAACACTGAAGCTTTCTTT
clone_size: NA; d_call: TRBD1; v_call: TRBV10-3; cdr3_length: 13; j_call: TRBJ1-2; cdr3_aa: CAISPGGTYGYTF; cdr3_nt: TGTGCCATCAGTCCAGGGGGGACCTATGGCTACACCTTC
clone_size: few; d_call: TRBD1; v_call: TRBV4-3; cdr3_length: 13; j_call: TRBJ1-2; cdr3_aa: CASSRDRVGGYTF; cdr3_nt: TGCGCCAGCAGCCGGGACAGGGTTGGTGGCTACACCTTC
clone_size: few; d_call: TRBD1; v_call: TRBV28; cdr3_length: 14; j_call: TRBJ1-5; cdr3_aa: CASSLTGGNQPQHF; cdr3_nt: TGTGCCAGCAGTTTGACAGGGGGCAATCAGCCCCAGCATTTT
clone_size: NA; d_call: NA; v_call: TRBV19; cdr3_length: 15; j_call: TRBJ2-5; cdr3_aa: CASSISNHARETQYF; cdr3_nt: TGTGCCAGTAGTATCTCCAACCACGCCCGGGAGACCCAGTACTTC
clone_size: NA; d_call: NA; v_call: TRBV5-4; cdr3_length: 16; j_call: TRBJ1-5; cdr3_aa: CASSLDGAYSNQPQHF; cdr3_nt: TGTGCCAGCAGCTTGGACGGAGCGTATAGCAATCAGCCCCAGCATTTT
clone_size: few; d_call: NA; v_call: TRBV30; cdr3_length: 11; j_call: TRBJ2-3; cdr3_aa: CAGGPQDTQYF; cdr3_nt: TGTGCCGGGGGCCCTCAGGATACGCAGTATTTT
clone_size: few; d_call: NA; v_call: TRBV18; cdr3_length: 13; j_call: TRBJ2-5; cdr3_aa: CASSPRDQETQYF; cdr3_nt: TGTGCCAGCTCCCCGCGGGACCAAGAGACCCAGTACTTC
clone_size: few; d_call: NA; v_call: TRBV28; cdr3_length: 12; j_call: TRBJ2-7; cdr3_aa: CASSYSTYEQYF; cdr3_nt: TGTGCCAGCAGTTACTCGACCTACGAGCAGTACTTC
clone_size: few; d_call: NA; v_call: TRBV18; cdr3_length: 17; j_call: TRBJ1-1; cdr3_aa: CASSPNMGPGLNTEAFF; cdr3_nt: TGTGCCAGCTCCCCGAATATGGGGCCGGGTTTGAACACTGAAGCTTTCTTT
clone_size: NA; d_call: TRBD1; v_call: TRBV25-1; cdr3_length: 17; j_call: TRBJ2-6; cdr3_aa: CASSSGQGATGANVLTF; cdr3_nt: TGTGCCAGCAGTTCAGGGCAGGGGGCGACTGGGGCCAACGTCCTGACTTTC
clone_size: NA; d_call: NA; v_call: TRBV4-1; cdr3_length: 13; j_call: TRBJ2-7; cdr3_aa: CASSRERTYEQYF; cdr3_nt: TGCGCCAGCAGCCGCGAGAGGACCTACGAGCAGTACTTC
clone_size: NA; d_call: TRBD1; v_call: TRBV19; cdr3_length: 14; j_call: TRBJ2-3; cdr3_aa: CASRTGTGRGTQYF; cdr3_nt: TGTGCCAGTAGGACCGGGACAGGACGCGGTACGCAGTATTTT
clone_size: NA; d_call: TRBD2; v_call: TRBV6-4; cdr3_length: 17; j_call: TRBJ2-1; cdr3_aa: CASSPRTSGRAGNEQFF; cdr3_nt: TGTGCCAGCAGCCCCCGGACTAGCGGGAGGGCCGGCAATGAGCAGTTCTTC
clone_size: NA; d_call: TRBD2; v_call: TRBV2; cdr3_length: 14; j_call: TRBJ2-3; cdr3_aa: CASSEWVSGSPQYF; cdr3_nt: TGTGCCAGCAGTGAATGGGTTAGCGGGAGCCCTCAGTATTTT
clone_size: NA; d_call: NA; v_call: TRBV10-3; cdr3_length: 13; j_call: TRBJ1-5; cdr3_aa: CAITGGSNQPQHF; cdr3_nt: TGTGCCATCACCGGGGGGAGCAATCAGCCCCAGCATTTT